This TCR beta chain was sequenced during a study of shared clonotypes between healthy human individuals. With respect to this clone: Its matching antigen is unknown.

Study-wide results and caveats: For naive CD4 cells, roughly 5% of clonotypes were shared across a handful of donors.

In the authors' workflow: ImmunoSEQ output held junction-only sequences without quality scores, so filtering differed. Method: immunoSEQ multiplex PCR; TCRdb's copy keeps in-frame clones and lacks some. The D gene and trimming were derived from the DNA, and the V and J assignments and clone size from that table. The sample lists some 2.1 million clones, over 85% occurring once. Cells designated naive CD8 were CD45RO-negative and were positively selected for CCR7, with terminally differentiated effector memory CD45RA+ cells excluded. Participating donors were healthy, HIV-negative adults free of recent acute infections or vaccinations. This TCR was recovered from a man aged 18-30 years in good health. Some clones in this sample may be carry-over from other donors' samples. Source material: naive CD8+ T cells from PBMCs.

Here the CDR3 DNA reads TGTGCCAGCAGCTTGGCGACTGGGACCAATCAGCCCCAGCATTTT. Translation gives CASSLATGTNQPQHF. The V call is TRBV5-6, the J call TRBJ1-5, with a possible D match to TRBD1 (5 bases). Germline loops: CDR1 SGHDT, CDR2 YYEEEE. The CDR3 spans 15 residues. V lost 0 bases and J 3 bases, leaving 10 bases between the germline ends.